A selection of T cell receptor beta chains follows, all from one sample in a study of blood T cell repertoires in COVID-19. Assay used: immunoSEQ multiplex PCR; TCRdb lists only in-frame clones, some missing. The data show around 140,000 clones, around nine tenths seen once. Sequencing was performed on peripheral blood. These receptors were taken from a woman aged 45 to 65 with active or convalescent COVID-19. Each CDR3 is given with its conserved first and last residue. D genes are given only for firm matches. Expanded clones are given a class, and other clones once, few, many or no size at all.

CDR3: CASRERLNQPQHF
DNA: TGTGCCAGTCGGGAACGGTTAAATCAGCCCCAGCATTTT
D: NA
V: TRBV6-6
size: NA
J: TRBJ1-5

CDR3: CASTNPQAGNQETQYF
DNA: TGTGCCAGCACCAACCCTCAGGCAGGGAACCAAGAGACCCAGTACTTC
D: NA
V: TRBV7-6
size: NA
J: TRBJ2-5

CDR3: CASSWPLTGGSTDTQYF
DNA: TGCGCCAGCAGCTGGCCTCTGACAGGGGGAAGCACAGATACGCAGTATTTT
D: TRBD1
V: TRBV5-1
size: few
J: TRBJ2-3

CDR3: CASSYSTRAPVGEKLFF
DNA: TGTGCCAGCAGTTACTCGACCCGAGCGCCCGTCGGAGAAAAACTGTTTTTT
D: NA
V: TRBV6-2/TRBV6-3
size: NA
J: TRBJ1-4

CDR3: CASSPNSVRPFALHEQYF
DNA: TGTGCCAGCAGCCCAAACTCGGTCAGGCCATTCGCGCTTCACGAGCAGTACTTC
D: NA
V: TRBV7-9
size: once
J: TRBJ2-7

CDR3: CASSVTVTGNTIYF
DNA: TGTGCCAGCAGCGTTACAGTTACTGGAAACACCATATATTTT
D: NA
V: TRBV9
size: NA
J: TRBJ1-3

CDR3: CASSFSGSGNTIYF
DNA: TGCGCCAGCAGCTTCTCCGGCTCTGGAAACACCATATATTTT
D: NA
V: TRBV5-1
size: once
J: TRBJ1-3

CDR3: CASSLLLQGALPNSPLHF
DNA: TGTGCCAGCAGCTTGTTACTACAGGGGGCGCTTCCTAATTCACCCCTCCACTTT
D: TRBD1
V: TRBV7-2
size: NA
J: TRBJ1-6

CDR3: CASSQDSGGVYGYTF
DNA: TGTGCCAGCAGCCAAGATTCAGGGGGCGTATATGGCTACACCTTC
D: TRBD1
V: TRBV14
size: NA
J: TRBJ1-2

CDR3: CASSRRGWREDTQYF
DNA: TGTGCCAGTAGCCGACGAGGGTGGCGGGAGGATACGCAGTATTTT
D: TRBD2
V: TRBV19
size: NA
J: TRBJ2-3

CDR3: CASSQEFTGGNTEAFF
DNA: TGCGCCAGCAGCCAGGAATTCACAGGGGGGAACACTGAAGCTTTCTTT
D: TRBD1
V: TRBV4-1
size: NA
J: TRBJ1-1

CDR3: CASSPRRENQPQHF
DNA: TGTGCCAGCAGCCCTCGGAGGGAAAATCAGCCCCAGCATTTT
D: NA
V: TRBV28
size: once
J: TRBJ1-5

CDR3: CASGSRLAGALYYEQYF
DNA: TGTGCTAGTGGTTCCCGACTAGCGGGGGCCCTTTACTACGAGCAGTACTTC
D: TRBD2
V: TRBV12-5
size: NA
J: TRBJ2-7

CDR3: CASSERQGLYGYTF
DNA: TGTGCCAGCAGTGAAAGGCAGGGGCTCTATGGCTACACCTTC
D: NA
V: TRBV2
size: NA
J: TRBJ1-2

CDR3: CASSRGLTQETQYF
DNA: TGTGCCAGCTCACGGGGACTCACCCAAGAGACCCAGTACTTC
D: NA
V: TRBV18
size: NA
J: TRBJ2-5

CDR3: CASRPGGATYEQYF
DNA: TGTGCCAGCAGGCCAGGGGGCGCGACCTACGAGCAGTACTTC
D: TRBD1
V: TRBV3-1/TRBV3-2
size: NA
J: TRBJ2-7

CDR3: CASSVGGSSGNTIYF
DNA: TGTGCCAGCAGCGTAGGCGGCAGCTCTGGAAACACCATATATTTT
D: NA
V: TRBV9
size: NA
J: TRBJ1-3

CDR3: CASSSHLPREDNNEQFF
DNA: TGTGCCAGCAGCTCCCATCTCCCGCGGGAGGACAACAATGAGCAGTTCTTC
D: TRBD2
V: TRBV7-3
size: NA
J: TRBJ2-1

CDR3: CAISDPDRGRSGELFF
DNA: TGTGCCATCAGTGACCCGGACAGGGGGCGATCCGGGGAGCTGTTTTTT
D: TRBD1
V: TRBV10-3
size: once
J: TRBJ2-2

CDR3: CASSNLLQGARGNQPQHF
DNA: TGTGCCAGTAGTAACCTATTACAGGGGGCAAGGGGCAATCAGCCCCAGCATTTT
D: TRBD1
V: TRBV19
size: NA
J: TRBJ1-5

CDR3: CASSRDINTGELFF
DNA: TGTGCCTCTTCCCGGGACATCAACACCGGGGAGCTGTTTTTT
D: NA
V: TRBV6-6
size: NA
J: TRBJ2-2

CDR3: CASRGTGQLNQPQHF
DNA: TGTGCCAGCAGGGGCACGGGACAGCTAAATCAGCCCCAGCATTTT
D: TRBD1
V: TRBV2
size: NA
J: TRBJ1-5

CDR3: CAISEDRGSTYEQYF
DNA: TGTGCCATCAGTGAAGACAGGGGGTCCACCTACGAGCAGTACTTC
D: TRBD1
V: TRBV10-3
size: NA
J: TRBJ2-7

CDR3: CASSLRGASNQPQHF
DNA: TGCGCCAGCAGCTTGCGGGGGGCTAGCAATCAGCCCCAGCATTTT
D: NA
V: TRBV5-1
size: NA
J: TRBJ1-5

CDR3: CASSEGDNYSNQPQHF
DNA: TGTGCCAGCAGTGAAGGGGACAACTATAGCAATCAGCCCCAGCATTTT
D: NA
V: TRBV6-1
size: NA
J: TRBJ1-5

CDR3: CASSTRPSYSNQPQHF
DNA: TGTGCCAGTAGTACCCGTCCCTCCTATAGCAATCAGCCCCAGCATTTT
D: NA
V: TRBV19
size: NA
J: TRBJ1-5

CDR3: CASSRGTGAGYGYTF
DNA: TGTGCCAGCAGCCGCGGGACAGGGGCAGGGTATGGCTACACCTTC
D: TRBD1
V: TRBV4-2
size: NA
J: TRBJ1-2

CDR3: CSASSTLKRGRVAEAFF
DNA: TGCAGTGCTAGTTCGACCCTTAAACGCGGCAGGGTGGCTGAAGCTTTCTTT
D: NA
V: TRBV20-1
size: NA
J: TRBJ1-1